One sample yielded the 14 T cell receptor beta chains listed below, sequenced in a study of cytomegalovirus exposure and HLA in healthy donors. The table came from immunoSEQ multiplex PCR; TCRdb's copy has only in-frame clones and leaves some out. The top ten hold 0.95% to 1.5% of the sample, which has approximately 260,000 clones, approximately 86% seen once. Sequencing was carried out using PBMCs. These TCRs come from a woman in her thirties in good health and CMV-seropositive.

The chain recombines TRBV5-1 with TRBJ2-3; 11 nucleotides match TRBD2. Germline CDR1 and CDR2: SGHRS and YFSETQ. V shed 0 bases, J shed 6 bases, and the junction held 6 bases outside the gene matches. This CDR3 contains 16 residues. CDR3 sequence (DNA): TGCGCCAGCAGCTTGGTCCTAGCGGGAGGAGGGGATACGCAGTATTTT. Protein product: CASSLVLAGGGDTQYF.

The chain employs TRBV30 and TRBJ1-5; D unresolved. Trimming took off 2 bases at V and 7 bases at J, with 12 bases between the two ends. The CDR3 is 13 amino acids. From germline, CDR1 is GTSNPN and CDR2 SVGIG (reference sequence). CDR3 sequence: CAWSMNENQPQHF. The CDR3 coding sequence is TGTGCCTGGAGTATGAATGAGAACCAGCCCCAGCATTTT. Filled out from reference TRBV30 and TRBJ1-5, the complete variable domain reads SQTIHQWPATLVQPVGSPLSLECTVEGTSNPNLYWYRQAAGRGLQLLFYSVGIGQISSEVPQNLSASRPQDRQFILSSKKLLLSDSGFYLCAWSMNENQPQHFGDGTRLSIL.

J is TRBJ2-5 and V is TRBV9, with 7 bases matching TRBD2. Unmatched junction bases numbered 6, after V lost 1 base and J lost 0 bases. CDR3 length: 16 amino acids. Looked up from germline, CDR1 is SGDLS and CDR2 is YYNGEE. CDR3 sequence (DNA): TGTGCCAGCAGCGTATTGGCTAGCGGAGACCAAGAGACCCAGTACTTC. Its protein product is CASSVLASGDQETQYF.

This sequence joins TRBV10-3 and TRBJ1-2; TRBD1 aligns across 10 bases. The V gene end was trimmed by 4 bases and the J gene end by 3 bases; junction bases not matched to a gene: 11. The CDR3 contains 17 residues. From germline, CDR1 is ENHRY and CDR2 SYGVKD. CDR3: CAISGAGRTGGYYGYTF. CDR3 nucleotide sequence: TGTGCCATCAGTGGCGCGGGCAGGACAGGGGGGTACTATGGCTACACCTTC.

The J gene is TRBJ2-3, the V gene TRBV5-1; D is unclear. The V gene lost 0 bases and the J gene lost 2 bases, with 7 bases spanning the gap. Germline V CDR1 and CDR2: SGHRS, YFSETQ. The CDR3 spans 14 residues. This chain's CDR3 is CASSLDMSTDTQYF. CDR3 sequence (DNA): TGCGCCAGCAGCTTGGACATGTCCACAGATACGCAGTATTTT. The complete variable domain, with remaining parts taken from reference TRBV5-1 and TRBJ2-3, reads KAGVTQTPRYLIKTRGQQVTLSCSPISGHRSVSWYQQTPGQGLQFLFEYFSETQRNKGNFPGRFSGRQFSNSRSEMNVSTLELGDSALYLCASSLDMSTDTQYFGPGTRLTVL.

The V call is TRBV11-3, the J call TRBJ2-1; possibly TRBD2 for D (6 bases). Trimming left V 4 bases short and J 4 bases short, with 11 bases between. CDR3 length equals 14 residues. The germline CDR1 and CDR2 sequences are SGHNT and YENEEA. The CDR3 reads CASSSDGTYNEQFF. In DNA form, the CDR3 reads TGTGCCAGCAGCTCGGACGGGACTTACAATGAGCAGTTCTTC. The full variable domain, completed using reference TRBV11-3 and TRBJ2-1, is EAGVVQSPRYKIIEKKQPVAFWCNPISGHNTLYWYLQNLGQGPELLIRYENEEAVDDSQLPKDRFSAERLKGVDSTLKIQPAELGDSAVYLCASSSDGTYNEQFFGPGTRLTVL.

In DNA, the CDR3 is TGCAGCGCTAAAGGGCGGGAGGAGTGGGGCACAGATACGCAGTATTTT. As protein: CSAKGREEWGTDTQYF. This sequence joins TRBV29-1 and TRBJ2-3; 8 bases align to TRBD2. From germline, CDR1 is SQVTM and CDR2 ANQGSEA. V shed 7 bases and J 1 base; nucleotides not matched to a gene: 13. The CDR3 is 16 residues long.

The rearrangement links TRBV6-6 to TRBJ2-5, with 7 positions matching TRBD2. Germline loops: CDR1 MNHNY, CDR2 SVGAGI (reference sequence). The CDR3 spans 14 residues. V gave up 6 bases and J gave up 2 bases; unmatched junction bases: 6. The CDR3 DNA is TGTGCCAGCAGGGTTGCGGGAGCACAAGAGACCCAGTACTTC. Its translation: CASRVAGAQETQYF.

This chain connects TRBV11-3 to TRBJ2-2; 8 positions match TRBD2. This CDR3 spans 15 amino acids. V dropped 4 bases and J dropped 6; count of bases not matched to a gene: 7. CDR1 and CDR2 from the germline V gene are SGHNT and YENEEA. The CDR3 region has the DNA TGTGCCAGCAGCTCTGGGACTAGAGGCGCCGGGGAGCTGTTTTTT. It codes for CASSSGTRGAGELFF.

This sequence joins TRBV29-1 and TRBJ1-1; no clear D. Deletions cut 4 bases from V and 4 bases from J, with 7 bases between. From germline, CDR1 is SQVTM and CDR2 ANQGSEA. This CDR3 is built from 11 residues. CDR3 nucleotides: TGCAGCGTTGTCCTTTTCACTGAAGCTTTCTTT. Amino acids: CSVVLFTEAFF.

This chain joins TRBV5-6 and TRBJ2-7, with 7 nucleotides matching TRBD1. The J segment lost 4 bases and the V segment lost 4 bases, leaving 8 bases of the junction unmatched. Germline V lookup: CDR1 SGHDT, CDR2 YYEEEE. The CDR3 is 14 amino acids. CDR3 DNA sequence: TGTGCCAGCAGCATAGGGACAGAAGAGTACGAGCAGTACTTC. Its protein product is CASSIGTEEYEQYF. The complete variable domain, with remaining parts taken from reference TRBV5-6 and TRBJ2-7, reads DAGVTQSPTHLIKTRGQQVTLRCSPKSGHDTVSWYQQALGQGPQFIFQYYEEEERQRGNFPDRFSGHQFPNYSSELNVNALLLGDSALYLCASSIGTEEYEQYFGPGTRLTVT.

The chain links TRBV5-1 to TRBJ1-2; tentative D call: TRBD1 (5 bases). From germline, CDR1 is SGHRS and CDR2 YFSETQ. V gave up 1 base and J gave up 6 bases, with 10 bases separating them. The CDR3 has 13 residues. For the CDR3, the DNA is TGCGCCAGCAGCTTGCAAGGGGTGGATGGCTACACCTTC. The encoded protein is CASSLQGVDGYTF.

V is TRBV7-9 and J is TRBJ2-6, with 7 bases aligning to TRBD1. V lost 5 bases, J lost 0 bases, and 7 bases stayed unmatched. CDR3 length: 17 residues. CDR1 SEHNR and CDR2 FQNEAQ come from the germline V gene (reference sequence). Written as DNA, the CDR3 is TGTGCCAGCAGCGGGTGGGACAGCAGCTCTGGGGCCAACGTCCTGACTTTC. Protein: CASSGWDSSSGANVLTF.

This clone was seen only a few times. The chain employs TRBV27 and TRBJ2-7; 12 nucleotides line up with TRBD2. With 4 bases clipped from V and 3 bases from J, the junction kept 4 bases outside the gene matches. The CDR3 covers 15 residues. The germline V gene has CDR1 MNHEY and CDR2 SMNVEV (reference sequence). The CDR3 reads CASSSRTSGNYEQYF. The CDR3 region has the DNA TGTGCCAGCAGTTCACGGACTAGCGGGAACTACGAGCAGTACTTC.